Reported below is one T cell receptor beta chain. The repertoire was sequenced with immunoSEQ multiplex PCR; TCRdb's copy has only in-frame clones and lacks some. The sample has more than 45,000 clones; under 90% are singletons. The data stem from a study of blood T cell repertoires in COVID-19. Across the whole study: Researchers got acute and convalescent COVID-19 samples from the United States, Italy and Spain.

V gave up 4 bases and J gave up 8 bases, with 10 bases separating them. The CDR3 is 13 amino acids. Per germline, CDR1 SGDLS and CDR2 YYNGEE. Input material: peripheral blood. The V call is TRBV9, the J call TRBJ1-6; tentatively, D is TRBD1 (6 bases). This clonotype was obtained from a man in his 70s with acute or convalescent COVID-19. The CDR3: CASSPGQHSPLHF. In DNA, the CDR3 is TGTGCCAGCAGCCCAGGACAGCATTCACCCCTCCACTTT.